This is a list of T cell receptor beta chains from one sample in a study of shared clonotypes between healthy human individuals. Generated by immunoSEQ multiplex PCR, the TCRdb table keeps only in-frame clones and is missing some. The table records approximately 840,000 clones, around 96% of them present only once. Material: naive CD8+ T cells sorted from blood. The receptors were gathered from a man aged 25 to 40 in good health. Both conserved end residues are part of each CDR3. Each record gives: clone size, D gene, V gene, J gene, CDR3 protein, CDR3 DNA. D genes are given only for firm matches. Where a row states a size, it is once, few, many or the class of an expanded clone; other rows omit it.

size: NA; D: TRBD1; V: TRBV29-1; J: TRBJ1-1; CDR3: CSVRGTEIEAFF; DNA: TGCAGCGTTCGTGGGACAGAGATTGAAGCTTTCTTT
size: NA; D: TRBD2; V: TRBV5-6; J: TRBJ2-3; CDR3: CASSSWGLAGTDTQYF; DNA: TGTGCCAGCAGCAGTTGGGGACTAGCGGGGACAGATACGCAGTATTTT
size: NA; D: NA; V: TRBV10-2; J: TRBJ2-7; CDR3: CASKANQQYF; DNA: TGCGCCAGCAAAGCTAACCAGCAGTACTTC
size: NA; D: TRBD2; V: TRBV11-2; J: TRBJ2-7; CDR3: CASSLGSGSLSYEQYF; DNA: TGTGCCAGCAGCTTAGGTAGCGGGAGCCTCTCCTACGAGCAGTACTTC
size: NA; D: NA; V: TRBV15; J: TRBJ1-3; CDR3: CATSGGISSGNTIYF; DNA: TGTGCCACCAGCGGGGGGATCTCCTCTGGAAACACCATATATTTT
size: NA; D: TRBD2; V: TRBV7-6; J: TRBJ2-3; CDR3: CASSPHIRQRGTDTQYF; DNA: TGTGCCAGCAGCCCCCACATACGTCAGCGGGGAACAGATACGCAGTATTTT
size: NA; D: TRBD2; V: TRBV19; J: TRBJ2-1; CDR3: CASSPGLAESYNEQFF; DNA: TGTGCCAGTAGTCCGGGACTAGCGGAGTCCTACAATGAGCAGTTCTTC
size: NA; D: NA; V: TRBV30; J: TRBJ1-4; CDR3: CAWSSEGVGEKLFF; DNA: TGTGCCTGGAGTTCCGAGGGGGTGGGTGAAAAACTGTTTTTT
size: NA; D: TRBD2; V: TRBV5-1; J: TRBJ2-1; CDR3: CASSSPGTSWYEQFF; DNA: TGCGCCAGCAGCTCCCCCGGGACTAGCTGGTATGAGCAGTTCTTC
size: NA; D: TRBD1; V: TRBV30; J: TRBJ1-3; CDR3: CAWDRGAGNTIYF; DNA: TGTGCCTGGGACAGGGGGGCTGGAAACACCATATATTTT
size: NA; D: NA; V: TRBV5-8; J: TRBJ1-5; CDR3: CASSLPRTGNQPQHF; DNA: TGTGCCAGCAGCCTGCCAAGAACGGGCAATCAGCCCCAGCATTTT
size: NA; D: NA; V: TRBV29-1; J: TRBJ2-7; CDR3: CSVVLAGLEQYF; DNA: TGCAGCGTTGTCCTAGCAGGGCTCGAGCAGTACTTC
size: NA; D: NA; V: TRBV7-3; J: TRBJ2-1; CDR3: CASSLRAGVRYNEQFF; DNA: TGTGCCAGCAGCTTAAGGGCAGGGGTTCGCTACAATGAGCAGTTCTTC
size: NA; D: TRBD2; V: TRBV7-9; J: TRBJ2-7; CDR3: CASSFGGTTYEQYF; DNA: TGTGCCAGCAGCTTTGGGGGGACTACCTACGAGCAGTACTTC
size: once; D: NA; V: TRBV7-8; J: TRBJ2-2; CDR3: CASSLPHSLNTGELFF; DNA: TGTGCCAGCAGCTTACCTCATAGCTTGAACACCGGGGAGCTGTTTTTT
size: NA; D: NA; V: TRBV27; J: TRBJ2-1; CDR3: CASSLYLAGSYNEQFF; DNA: TGTGCCAGCAGTTTATACTTAGCAGGCAGCTACAATGAGCAGTTCTTC
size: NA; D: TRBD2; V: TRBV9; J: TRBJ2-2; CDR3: CASSFDLAGVNSGELFF; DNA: TGTGCCAGCAGCTTCGATCTAGCGGGAGTCAATTCCGGGGAGCTGTTTTTT
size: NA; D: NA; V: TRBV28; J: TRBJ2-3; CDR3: CAGGSTRESPDTQYF; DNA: TGTGCCGGGGGGTCTACGCGGGAATCGCCAGATACGCAGTATTTT
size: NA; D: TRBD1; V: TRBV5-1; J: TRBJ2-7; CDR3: CASSYRGSAEQYF; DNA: TGCGCCAGCAGCTACAGGGGTTCAGCCGAGCAGTACTTC
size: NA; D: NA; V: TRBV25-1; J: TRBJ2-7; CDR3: CASSVSAYEQYF; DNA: TGTGCCAGCAGTGTCAGCGCCTACGAGCAGTACTTC
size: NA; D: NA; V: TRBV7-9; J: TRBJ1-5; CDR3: CASSLVRVGQDNQPQHF; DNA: TGTGCCAGCAGCTTAGTCCGGGTGGGTCAGGACAATCAGCCCCAGCATTTT
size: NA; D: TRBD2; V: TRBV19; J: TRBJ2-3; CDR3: CASSIIAGNADTQYF; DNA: TGTGCCAGTAGTATTATAGCGGGAAACGCAGATACGCAGTATTTT
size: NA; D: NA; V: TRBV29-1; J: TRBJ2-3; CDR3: CSVAFLDSTDTQYF; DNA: TGCAGCGTCGCATTTTTAGACAGCACAGATACGCAGTATTTT
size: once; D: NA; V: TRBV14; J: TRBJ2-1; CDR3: CASSQDHSRNEQFF; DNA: TGTGCCAGCAGCCAAGATCACAGCCGCAATGAGCAGTTCTTC
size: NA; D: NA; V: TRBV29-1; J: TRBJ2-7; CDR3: CSVLTGSSYEQYF; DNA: TGCAGCGTCCTGACAGGCAGCTCCTACGAGCAGTACTTC
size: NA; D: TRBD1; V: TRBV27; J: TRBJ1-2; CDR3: CASSLLPSSTGAYGYTF; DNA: TGTGCCAGCAGTTTATTACCGAGCTCGACAGGGGCCTATGGCTACACCTTC
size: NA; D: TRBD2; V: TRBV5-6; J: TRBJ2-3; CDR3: CASSLLAGEANTQYF; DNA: TGTGCCAGCAGCTTGTTAGCGGGAGAAGCGAATACGCAGTATTTT
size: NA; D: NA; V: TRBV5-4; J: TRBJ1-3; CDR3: CASSLAGSFHTIYF; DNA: TGTGCCAGCAGCTTGGCCGGAAGTTTTCACACCATATATTTT
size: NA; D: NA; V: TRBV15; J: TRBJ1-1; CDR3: CATSLPGTMNTEAFF; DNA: TGTGCCACCAGCCTCCCCGGGACAATGAACACTGAAGCTTTCTTT
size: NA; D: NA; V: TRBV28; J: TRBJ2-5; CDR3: CASSLAGSRETQYF; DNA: TGTGCCAGCAGTTTGGCCGGAAGCAGAGAGACCCAGTACTTC
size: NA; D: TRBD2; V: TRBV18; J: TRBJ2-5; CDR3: CASSLTSGRYEETQYF; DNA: TGTGCCAGCTCACTGACTAGCGGGAGATACGAAGAGACCCAGTACTTC
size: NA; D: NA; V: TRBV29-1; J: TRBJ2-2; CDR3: CSVENGGELFF; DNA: TGCAGCGTTGAAAATGGTGGGGAGCTGTTTTTT
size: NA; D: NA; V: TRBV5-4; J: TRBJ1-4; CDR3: CASSLDANEKLFF; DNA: TGTGCCAGCAGCTTGGACGCCAATGAAAAACTGTTTTTT
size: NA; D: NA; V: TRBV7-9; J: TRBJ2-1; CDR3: CASSPTTPYNEQFF; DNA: TGTGCCAGCAGCCCGACAACACCATACAATGAGCAGTTCTTC
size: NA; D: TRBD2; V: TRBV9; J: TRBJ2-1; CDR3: CASSVVSGRRTYNEQFF; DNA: TGTGCCAGCAGCGTAGTTTCCGGGAGGAGGACCTACAATGAGCAGTTCTTC
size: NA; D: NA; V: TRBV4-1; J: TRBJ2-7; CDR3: CASSPKYVALTYEQYF; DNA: TGCGCCAGCAGTCCTAAGTATGTGGCACTAACCTACGAGCAGTACTTC
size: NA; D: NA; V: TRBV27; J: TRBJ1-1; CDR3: CASSLYSHKTTEAFF; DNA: TGTGCCAGCAGTTTATACTCTCACAAGACGACTGAAGCTTTCTTT
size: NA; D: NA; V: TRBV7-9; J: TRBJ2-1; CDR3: CASSFRAGYNEQFF; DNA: TGTGCCAGCAGCTTTCGGGCAGGCTACAATGAGCAGTTCTTC
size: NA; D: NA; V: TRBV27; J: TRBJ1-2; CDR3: CASSPQLPRGPANYGYTF; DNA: TGTGCCAGCAGTCCCCAACTGCCCAGGGGCCCAGCTAACTATGGCTACACCTTC
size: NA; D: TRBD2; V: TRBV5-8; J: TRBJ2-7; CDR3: CASSPRLAGFYEQYF; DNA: TGTGCCAGCAGCCCTCGACTAGCGGGATTCTACGAGCAGTACTTC
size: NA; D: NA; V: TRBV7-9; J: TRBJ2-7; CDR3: CASSSPLGANYEQYF; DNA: TGTGCCAGCAGCTCCCCCTTGGGAGCAAATTACGAGCAGTACTTC
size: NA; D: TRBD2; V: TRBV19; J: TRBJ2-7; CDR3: CASSISGASYEQYF; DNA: TGTGCCAGTAGTATTAGCGGGGCAAGCTACGAGCAGTACTTC
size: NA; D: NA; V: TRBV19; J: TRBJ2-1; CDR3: CASGTGVAGNEQFF; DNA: TGTGCCAGTGGAACAGGGGTAGCGGGAAATGAGCAGTTCTTC
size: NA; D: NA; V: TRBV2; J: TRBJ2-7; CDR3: CASSDVGPLDYEQYF; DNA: TGTGCCAGCAGTGACGTGGGCCCTCTGGACTACGAGCAGTACTTC
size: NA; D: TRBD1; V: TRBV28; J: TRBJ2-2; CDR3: CASSPGQGDTGELFF; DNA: TGTGCCAGCAGCCCGGGACAGGGGGATACCGGGGAGCTGTTTTTT
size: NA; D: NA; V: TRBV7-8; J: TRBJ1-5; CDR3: CASGGTNQPQHF; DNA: TGTGCCAGCGGTGGGACTAATCAGCCCCAGCATTTT
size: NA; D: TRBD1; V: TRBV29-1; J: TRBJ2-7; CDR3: CSVHPTGGDYEQYF; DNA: TGCAGCGTCCACCCGACAGGGGGAGACTACGAGCAGTACTTC
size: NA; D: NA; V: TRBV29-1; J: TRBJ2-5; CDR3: CSVIQGQETQYF; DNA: TGCAGCGTTATTCAGGGGCAAGAGACCCAGTACTTC
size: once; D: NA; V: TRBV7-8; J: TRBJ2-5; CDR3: CASSLGVSQETQYF; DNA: TGTGCCAGCAGCCTCGGAGTGTCCCAAGAGACCCAGTACTTC
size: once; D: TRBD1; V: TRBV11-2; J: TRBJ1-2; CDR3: CASSLADRVNGYTF; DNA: TGTGCCAGCAGCTTAGCTGACAGGGTGAATGGCTACACCTTC
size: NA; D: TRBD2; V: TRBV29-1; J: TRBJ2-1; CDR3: CSVPLADYNEQFF; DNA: TGCAGCGTTCCTCTAGCGGACTACAATGAGCAGTTCTTC
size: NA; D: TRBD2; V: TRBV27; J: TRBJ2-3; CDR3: CASSLGRATDTQYF; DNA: TGTGCCAGCAGTTTGGGGAGGGCCACAGATACGCAGTATTTT
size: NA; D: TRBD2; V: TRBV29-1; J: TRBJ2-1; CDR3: CSVEDIGGGTYNEQFF; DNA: TGCAGCGTTGAAGATATTGGGGGAGGGACCTACAATGAGCAGTTCTTC